This TCR beta chain was documented in a study of early T cells in non-severe SARS-CoV-2 infection. Overall study: The sequenced material was bulk RNA from unsorted whole blood, and its chains were unpaired. General study points: Using VDJdb, the matching emphasized anti-spike CD8 responses while missing private and CD4 specificities.

Individual cDNA molecules each received unique molecular identifiers attached to them. One entry per CDR3 protein results from TCRdb running MiXCR on the 5' RACE reads. The sample includes some 57,000 distinct CDR3 sequences, over 5% seen only once; the top ten take roughly 7%. This clonotype was seen ten or more times. What it recognizes is unknown. This CDR3 spans 16 amino acids. Germline V gives CDR1 SQVTM, CDR2 ANQGSEA. The V gene lost 5 bases and the J gene lost 0 bases, with 20 bases spanning the gap. Sequenced: whole blood. The gene calls are TRBV29-1 and TRBJ2-7; TRBD2 might be the D (5 bases). The receptor comes from an adult who was a healthcare worker with PCR-confirmed SARS-CoV-2 infection or an uninfected control (not recorded which). The CDR3 is CSVRQAPRASSYEQYF. The CDR3 DNA reads as TGCAGCGTTCGGCAAGCGCCGAGGGCCAGCTCCTACGAGCAGTACTTC.